Following are 21 T cell receptor beta chains from one sample sequenced in a study of T cell repertoires in aging, cancer and after chemotherapy. Rearranged V-D-J TRB sequences were amplified with a mixed TRB-A/B primer pool. TCRdb re-called the multiplex PCR reads through MiXCR, storing one row per CDR3 protein. The table lists some 9,000 distinct CDR3 sequences, roughly half of them singletons. TCR beta rearrangements were amplified from peripheral blood genomic DNA. The material sequenced was blood. These receptors were taken from a human donor in good health.

This chain uses TRBV5-1 with TRBJ2-7; perhaps TRBD2 as D (5 bases). V shed 2 bases and J shed 7 bases, with 19 bases lying between them. Germline V lookup: CDR1 SGHRS, CDR2 YFSETQ. CDR3 size: 15 residues. The CDR3 is CASSFSSGVLAEQYF. DNA for the CDR3: TGCGCCAGCAGCTTCTCGTCCGGGGTCTTAGCAGAGCAGTACTTC.

The chain carries TRBV27 and TRBJ1-3; D remains unclear. This CDR3 contains 14 residues. V was clipped by 1 base and J by 2 bases, with 6 bases between them. Germline loops: CDR1 MNHEY, CDR2 SMNVEV (reference sequence). The DNA for the CDR3 is TGTGCCAGCAGTTTATTGGGTCCTGGAAACACCATATATTTT. This translates into CASSLLGPGNTIYF.

This sequence joins TRBV5-4 and TRBJ2-7; 7 bases map to TRBD2. CDR1 is SGHNT, CDR2 YYREEE, per germline (reference sequence). The trim removed 0 bases at V and 0 bases at J, leaving 6 bases unmatched. The length of the CDR3 is 16 residues. The CDR3 DNA follows: TGTGCCAGCAGCTTGGCCGGAGCGGGGACCTCCTACGAGCAGTACTTC. Encoded protein: CASSLAGAGTSYEQYF.

The J gene is TRBJ2-2, the V gene TRBV19; 8 bases match TRBD1. The CDR3 runs 17 residues. Germline V gene data show CDR1 as LNHDA and CDR2 as SQIVND (reference sequence). The V gene end was trimmed by 5 bases and the J gene end by 3 bases; junction bases not matched to a gene: 11. The CDR3 region is CASSPGTGYFYTGELFF. DNA for the CDR3: TGTGCCAGTAGTCCCGGGACAGGCTATTTCTACACCGGGGAGCTGTTTTTT.

This clonotype has a single count. CDR3 region: CASSPPGATDTQYF. Here the CDR3 DNA reads TGTGCCAGCTCACCCCCGGGGGCCACAGATACGCAGTATTTT. V and J are TRBV18 and TRBJ2-3, with D perhaps matching TRBD1 or TRBD2 (6 bases each). The length of the CDR3 is 14 residues. V was cut by 3 bases and J by 2 bases, with 9 bases left in between. Germline assignment: CDR1 KGHSH and CDR2 LQKENI.

A single count supports this clonotype. This chain joins TRBV12-3 or TRBV12-4 and TRBJ1-2; no reliable D call. The V end was cut by 3 bases, the J end by 3 bases, with 11 bases between. The CDR3 consists of 14 residues. The CDR3 sequence is CASSLRGLYYGYTF. For the CDR3, the DNA is TGTGCCAGCAGTTTGCGAGGGCTCTACTATGGCTACACCTTC.

The chain recombines TRBV27 with TRBJ2-3; D not resolved. The CDR3 spans 14 residues. Trimming removed 7 bases from V and 0 bases from J, with 11 bases in between. Germline CDR1 and CDR2: MNHEY and SMNVEV (reference sequence). The CDR3 loop is CASTVRRSTDTQYF. CDR3 coding DNA: TGTGCCAGCACCGTTAGACGAAGCACAGATACGCAGTATTTT.

The gene calls are TRBV18 and TRBJ2-7, with D maybe TRBD1 (5 bases). The CDR3 has 13 amino acids. V was shortened by 3 bases and J by 2 bases, with 8 bases between the two germline ends. Germline CDR1 reads KGHSH; CDR2 reads LQKENI. CDR3 residues: CASSPGQTYEQYF. Written as DNA, the CDR3 is TGTGCCAGCTCACCGGGGCAGACCTACGAGCAGTACTTC. The variable domain in full, with the rest retrieved from reference TRBV18 and TRBJ2-7, is NAGVMQNPRHLVRRRGQEARLRCSPMKGHSHVYWYRQLPEEGLKFMVYLQKENIIDESGMPKERFSAEFPKEGPSILRIQQVVRGDSAAYFCASSPGQTYEQYFGPGTRLTVT.

The V and J genes are TRBV18 and TRBJ1-6; 10 bases are a match to TRBD1. The length of the CDR3 is 17 residues. V lost 3 bases to trimming and J lost 7 bases; unmatched junction nucleotides: 9. CDR1 KGHSH and CDR2 LQKENI come from the germline V gene. As DNA, the CDR3 is TGTGCCAGCTCACCCCGACAGGGGGCCGTTGACAATTCACCCCTCCACTTT. This translates into CASSPRQGAVDNSPLHF.

The chain couples TRBV19 to TRBJ2-7; possibly TRBD2 for D (6 bases). V lost 3 bases to trimming and J lost 7 bases, with 19 bases between them. CDR1 and CDR2 from the germline V gene are LNHDA and SQIVND (reference sequence). The CDR3 length is 15 residues. CDR3 sequence: CASSISGSSYNEQYF. CDR3 nucleotides: TGTGCCAGTAGTATCTCCGGGAGCTCCTACAATGAGCAGTACTTC.

The chain employs TRBV5-5 and TRBJ2-1, with D perhaps matching TRBD2 (5 bases). Trimming took 10 bases from V and 9 from J, leaving 20 bases between them. Germline V gene lookup returns CDR1 SGHKS and CDR2 YYEKEE (reference sequence). The CDR3 covers 13 residues. The CDR3 protein is CAASRRAGGEQFF. In DNA, the CDR3 is TGTGCCGCTTCGAGACGGGCGGGCGGTGAGCAGTTCTTC.

J is TRBJ1-3 and V is TRBV27; D remains unclear. Trimming removed 7 bases from V and 0 bases from J, with 7 bases in between. The CDR3 runs 13 residues. Germline V gene lookup returns CDR1 MNHEY and CDR2 SMNVEV (reference sequence). In DNA, the CDR3 is TGTGCCAGCAAGGCGGGCTCTGGAAACACCATATATTTT. Translation gives CASKAGSGNTIYF.

The V and J genes are TRBV6-2 or TRBV6-3 and TRBJ2-2; D call uncertain. Germline V gene sequence: CDR1 MNHEY, CDR2 SVGEGT. CDR3 length: 16 residues. Trimming took off 1 base at V and 0 bases at J, with 9 bases between the two ends. Here the CDR3 DNA reads TGTGCCAGCAGTTACTACGGACGGTCGAACACCGGGGAGCTGTTTTTT. Its translation is CASSYYGRSNTGELFF.

In its sample, this clonotype was seen a few times. The chain links TRBV12-3 or TRBV12-4 to TRBJ1-6; tentative D call: TRBD1 (5 bases). Trimming cost V 6 bases and J 5 bases, with 20 bases left between them. The CDR3 is 17 residues long. CDR3 coding DNA: TGTGCCAGCAGGATTGGGGCAGGCTCATACAATAATTCACCCCTCCACTTT. It yields the protein CASRIGAGSYNNSPLHF.

V is TRBV6-5 and J is TRBJ1-5, with a weak D call TRBD1 (5 bases). Trimming cost V 5 bases and J 5 bases, with 7 bases left between them. Per the germline V gene, CDR1 is MNHEY and CDR2 is SVGAGI. This CDR3 has 12 residues. This CDR3 is CASSQGDQPQHF. The CDR3, as DNA: TGTGCCAGCAGTCAGGGTGATCAGCCCCAGCATTTT.

The J gene is TRBJ1-6, the V gene TRBV5-5, with unresolved D. The CDR3 loop spans 16 amino acids. Trimming took off 4 bases at V and 6 bases at J, with 17 bases between the two ends. The germline V gene has CDR1 SGHKS and CDR2 YYEKEE (reference sequence). CDR3 DNA sequence: TGTGCCAGCAGCCTTCGGGCCCAAGACGGTAATTCACCCCTCCACTTT. Protein: CASSLRAQDGNSPLHF.

The rearrangement joins TRBV27 to TRBJ1-2; maybe TRBD1 (5 bases). The germline V gene encodes CDR1 MNHEY and CDR2 SMNVEV (reference sequence). Trimming shortened V by 1 base and J by 2 bases, and 8 bases separated the two germline ends. The CDR3 runs 14 residues. In DNA, the CDR3 is TGTGCCAGCAGTTTATATCAGGGAAACTATGGCTACACCTTC. It yields the protein CASSLYQGNYGYTF.

The chain recombines TRBV12-3 or TRBV12-4 with TRBJ1-1; a weak D match, TRBD1 (6 bases). Trimming left V 10 bases short and J 5 bases short, with 17 bases between. The CDR3 is 13 residues long. The CDR3 bases are TGTGCCACAACTAAAAGGCAGGGGACTGAAGCTTTCTTT. This sequence encodes CATTKRQGTEAFF.

This clonotype is labeled medium-sized. The chain uses TRBV29-1 and TRBJ2-1; 12 nucleotides match TRBD2. Per germline, CDR1 SQVTM and CDR2 ANQGSEA. This CDR3 contains 14 residues. The V gene end was trimmed by 5 bases and the J gene end by 6 bases; junction bases not matched to a gene: 5. CDR3 protein: CSVSSGGGTNEQFF. CDR3 DNA sequence: TGCAGCGTTTCTAGCGGGGGGGGAACCAATGAGCAGTTCTTC.

The genes are TRBV30 and TRBJ1-2; D remains ambiguous. The germline CDR1 and CDR2 sequences are GTSNPN and SVGIG (reference sequence). The CDR3 spans 15 residues. Trimming pared 0 bases from V and 3 bases from J, leaving 14 bases between. The CDR3 nucleotides are TGTGCCTGGAGTGTACCCTCTGCAGCTGACTATGGCTACACCTTC. It translates to CAWSVPSAADYGYTF.

This chain links TRBV27 with TRBJ1-1, with D maybe TRBD1 (6 bases). Germline CDR1 MNHEY, CDR2 SMNVEV (reference sequence). V was pared by 6 bases and J by 5 bases, with 13 bases between. This CDR3 has 13 amino acids. For the CDR3, the DNA is TGTGCCAGCAGCTCCGCAGGGGAGACTGAAGCTTTCTTT. Translation gives CASSSAGETEAFF.